This TCR beta chain was captured in a study of blood T cells in healthy people across ages (dated by TCRdb to the mid-2010s). Study-wide context: In model experiments, template switching captured about one uniquely barcoded TCR beta cDNA molecule for every two T cells. Using deep sequencing normalized with unique cDNA molecular identifiers, the study measured how TCR beta repertoire diversity changes with age. The donors were divided into four age groups: young (average approximately 17 years), middle-aged (about 41), aged (about 62) and long-lived (82). To avoid experimental bias, donors of different ages were distributed randomly across sequencing lanes. For two donors (one aged 18 to 30 and one aged 80 or older), the study analyzed two additional independent replicas of 1 million unique cDNA reads from the same blood draw. General study outcomes and caveats: Donor CMV infection status was unknown, potentially confounding age-related changes in expanded clonotypes. As age increased, observed TCR beta diversity per million T cells dropped in a roughly linear way, and a significant reduction was already evident by age 40. Compared with the aged group, the long-lived group had more naive CD4+ T cells, fewer expanded clones and increased TCR diversity, suggesting age selection. Total diversity estimates from one million sequenced T cells were considered lower bounds and underestimates. Conclusive comparison of naive and antigen-experienced compartments was prevented by the profiling of bulk unsorted PBMCs. Observed TCR beta diversity correlated strongly with the percentage of naive T cells measured by flow cytometry.

Libraries were built with 5' RACE. Sequencing instrument: Illumina HiSeq 2500. A second PCR of roughly 7 to 11 cycles was performed with a sample-barcoded 5' primer and a J-beta primer mix. Each TCR beta cDNA molecule received a unique molecular identifier from a template-switch 5' adaptor carrying 12 random nucleotides. Each sample yielded at least 3 million CDR3-containing paired-end reads. The Mint cDNA synthesis kit, primed by a TRBC-specific oligonucleotide, was used to synthesize first-strand cDNA from all RNA. After uracil-DNA glycosylase treatment, a first 18-cycle PCR used universal primers M1SS and BC2_uni_R on all cDNA. The study's own analysis went as follows. Each sample was normalized by randomly selecting 1 million high-quality reads, each carrying a distinct molecular identifier. Reads sharing molecular identifiers were discarded rather than binned into consensus sequences. MiTCR, with a Q25 quality threshold and the strictest error-elimination algorithm, was used for CDR3 identification, clonotype clustering and error correction. Lower-bound total TCR beta diversity was estimated with a nonparametric unseen species model using Euler transformation. TCRdb handled the public reads itself, with Q25 trimming in fastp and clone calling in MiXCR, and kept productive beta chains. Each CDR3 protein appears once, grouped with its most common genes and DNA. TCRdb's processing, not the authors', yielded these V and J calls. The sample table holds around 1.5 million distinct CDR3 sequences, of which 45% to 70% were seen once. Jointly, the top ten make up 6.5% to 8% of the sample.

The donors were 40 or so Caucasian individuals from Russia, aged 6 to 90 years, who were systemically healthy. Around 9.9 milliliters of peripheral blood were collected from each donor into EDTA-treated Vacutainer tubes. PBMCs were isolated by Ficoll-Paque density-gradient centrifugation, with at least 6 million obtained per sample. Total RNA, at least 6 micrograms per sample, was extracted from PBMCs with Trizol reagent. For every donor, an aliquot of PBMCs went through flow cytometry to measure the percentages of naive CD45RAhigh/CD27high T cells. CDR1 and CDR2 (DFQATT, SNEGSKA) derive from the germline V gene (reference sequence). Its CDR3 holds 14 amino acids, cysteine through phenylalanine. Only the CDR3 portion is preserved as DNA: 42 bases, with reading frame beginning at the first base. As concerns this clonotype: It has no known antigen specificity. No base quality values were provided; no much bigger clone lies one nucleotide off.

The sample taken for sequencing was blood. The receptor was isolated from a man younger than 35 in good health. The rearranged chain carries TRBV20-1 and TRBJ2-5; the D gene identity is not certain. The assigned J gene may be wrong: the sequence end matches TRBJ2-7 better. The CDR3 protein sequence reads: CSAPAGPEAYEQYF. At the DNA level, the sequence is TGCAGTGCTCCGGCCGGCCCCGAGGCCTACGAGCAGTACTTC.